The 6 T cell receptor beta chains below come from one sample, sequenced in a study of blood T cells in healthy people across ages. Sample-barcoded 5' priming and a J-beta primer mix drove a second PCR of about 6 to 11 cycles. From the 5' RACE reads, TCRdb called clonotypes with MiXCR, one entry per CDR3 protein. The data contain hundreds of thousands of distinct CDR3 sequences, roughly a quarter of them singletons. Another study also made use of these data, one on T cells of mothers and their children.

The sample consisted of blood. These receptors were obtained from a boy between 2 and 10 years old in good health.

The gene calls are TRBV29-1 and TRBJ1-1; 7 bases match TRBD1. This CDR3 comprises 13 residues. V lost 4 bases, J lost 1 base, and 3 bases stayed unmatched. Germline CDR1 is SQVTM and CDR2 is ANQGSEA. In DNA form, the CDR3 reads TGCAGCGTTGCAGCAGGGGGGAACACTGAAGCTTTCTTT. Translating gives CSVAAGGNTEAFF. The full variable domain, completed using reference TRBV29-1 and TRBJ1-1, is SAVISQKPSRDICQRGTSLTIQCQVDSQVTMMFWYRQQPGQSLTLIATANQGSEATYESGFVIDKFPISRPNLTFSTLTVSNMSPEDSSIYLCSVAAGGNTEAFFGQGTRLTVV.

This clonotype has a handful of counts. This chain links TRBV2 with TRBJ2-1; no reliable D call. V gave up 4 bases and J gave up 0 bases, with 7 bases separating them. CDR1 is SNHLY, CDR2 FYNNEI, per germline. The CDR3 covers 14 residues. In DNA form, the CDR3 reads TGTGCCAGCAGTGCAAAGGCCTCCTACAATGAGCAGTTCTTC. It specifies CASSAKASYNEQFF.

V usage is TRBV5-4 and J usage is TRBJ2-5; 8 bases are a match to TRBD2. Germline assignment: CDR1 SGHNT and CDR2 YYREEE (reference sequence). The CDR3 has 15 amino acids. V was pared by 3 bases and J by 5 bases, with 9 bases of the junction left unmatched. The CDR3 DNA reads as TGTGCCAGCAGCTCAAGCGGGGGAGAGGGCGAGACCCAGTACTTC. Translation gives CASSSSGGEGETQYF.

CDR3 region: CSASLPRSNQPQHF. In DNA, the CDR3 is TGCAGTGCTAGCCTACCTCGTTCGAATCAGCCCCAGCATTTT. The chain carries TRBV20-1 and TRBJ1-5, with D unresolved. The CDR3 has 14 amino acids. V was clipped by 3 bases and J by 4 bases, with 13 bases between them. CDR1 is DFQATT and CDR2 is SNEGSKA in the germline V gene (reference sequence).

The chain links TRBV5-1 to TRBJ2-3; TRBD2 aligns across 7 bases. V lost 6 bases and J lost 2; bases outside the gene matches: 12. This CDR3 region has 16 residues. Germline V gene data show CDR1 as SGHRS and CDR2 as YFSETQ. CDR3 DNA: TGCGCCAGCACCCAACAAAGCGGGGCGACCACAGATACGCAGTATTTT. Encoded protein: CASTQQSGATTDTQYF.

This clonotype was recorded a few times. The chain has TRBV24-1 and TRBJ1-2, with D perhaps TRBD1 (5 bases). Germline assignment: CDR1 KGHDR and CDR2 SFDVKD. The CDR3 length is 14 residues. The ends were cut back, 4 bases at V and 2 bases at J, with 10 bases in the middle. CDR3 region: CATSDTTGNYGYTF. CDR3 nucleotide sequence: TGTGCCACCAGTGACACCACAGGAAACTATGGCTACACCTTC.